This is a list of T cell receptor beta chains from one sample in a study of T cell clusters in autoimmune cytopenias. TCRdb re-called the multiplex PCR reads; every CDR3 protein appears as one record, without DNA. This repertoire includes about 10,000 distinct CDR3 sequences. Sequencing was carried out using peripheral blood. The source of these receptors is a human donor with an autoimmune cytopenia or autoimmune hepatitis (not recorded which). CDR3s include the opening cysteine and the closing phenylalanine or tryptophan. Size is omitted from some rows. Given values are once, few, many or a class for expanded clones.

TRBJ1-5 | TRBV4-2 | NA | CASSQSGNRVSIQPQHF
TRBJ1-2 | TRBV7-2 | NA | CASKAGGALDYGYTF
TRBJ1-1 | TRBV6-1 | NA | CASRALWTANTEAFF
TRBJ2-3 | TRBV27 | medium-sized | CASRVQGITDTQYF
TRBJ2-3 | TRBV6-5 | NA | CASSSLFAGRTDTQYF
TRBJ1-5 | TRBV5-6 | NA | CASSYYGTRERPQHF
TRBJ1-2 | TRBV12-3/TRBV12-4 | NA | CASSGGIGGGYYGYTF
TRBJ2-2 | TRBV19 | medium-sized | CASSTGEANTGELFF
TRBJ1-5 | TRBV2 | NA | CASRFFSNQPQHF
TRBJ1-1 | TRBV5-6 | NA | CASSSGTGATEAFF
TRBJ2-7 | TRBV30 | NA | CAWSVGLAGDYEQYF
TRBJ1-1 | TRBV10-2 | NA | CASSATGGYGEAFF
TRBJ1-2 | TRBV11-2 | NA | CASSSQAATNYGYTF
TRBJ2-7 | TRBV7-9 | NA | CASSLVGTGGAEQYF
TRBJ1-5 | TRBV5-4 | NA | CASSWGPYQPQHF
TRBJ2-1 | TRBV12-3/TRBV12-4 | NA | CASSTKRGFSYNEQFF
TRBJ2-5 | TRBV10-2 | NA | CASSPTSGVYETQYF
TRBJ2-3 | TRBV18 | medium-sized | CASSLQRHTDTQYF
TRBJ1-1 | TRBV5-5 | NA | CASSLTGSTEAFF
TRBJ1-6 | TRBV2 | NA | CASSAGTGVSPLHF
TRBJ2-3 | TRBV7-9 | medium-sized | CASSSPPAGTNTDTQYF
TRBJ2-2 | TRBV4-3 | NA | CASSPTGFTGELFF